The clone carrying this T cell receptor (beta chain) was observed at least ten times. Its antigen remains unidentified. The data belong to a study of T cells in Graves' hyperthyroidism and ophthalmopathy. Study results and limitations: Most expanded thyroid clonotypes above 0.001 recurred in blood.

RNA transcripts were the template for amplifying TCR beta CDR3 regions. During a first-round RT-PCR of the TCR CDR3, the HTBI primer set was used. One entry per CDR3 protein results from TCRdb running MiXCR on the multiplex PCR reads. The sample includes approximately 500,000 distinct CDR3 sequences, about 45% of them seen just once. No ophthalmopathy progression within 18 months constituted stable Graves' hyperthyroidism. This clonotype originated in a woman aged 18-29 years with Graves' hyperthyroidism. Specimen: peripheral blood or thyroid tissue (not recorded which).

CDR3 amino acids: CASERDNTEAFF. CDR3 nucleotides: TGTGCCAGCGAACGGGACAACACTGAAGCTTTCTTT. J is TRBJ1-1 and V is TRBV11-3; tentatively, D is TRBD1 (5 bases). V dropped 8 bases and J dropped 2 bases, with 9 bases sitting between them. Per the germline V gene, CDR1 is SGHNT and CDR2 is YENEEA. The CDR3 has 12 residues.